The 17 T cell receptor beta chains presented below share a single source sample, sequenced in a study of shared clonotypes between healthy human individuals. The table came from immunoSEQ multiplex PCR; TCRdb's copy has only in-frame clones and leaves some out. The repertoire holds around 1 million clones, approximately 80% seen once, with about 1.5% in the top ten. Sequencing was performed on memory CD4+ T cells sorted from blood. Subset described: CD45RA-negative fraction. The receptors here all came from a man younger than 35 in good health.

The chain has TRBV2 and TRBJ2-5; TRBD2 is a possible D gene (5 bases). Trimming took 2 bases from V and 5 from J, leaving 12 bases between them. CDR3 size: 14 residues. Germline V lookup: CDR1 SNHLY, CDR2 FYNNEI. The CDR3 protein is CASSERLSGETQYF. CDR3 nucleotide sequence: TGTGCCAGCAGTGAAAGACTGTCGGGGGAGACCCAGTACTTC.

The rearrangement uses TRBV7-8 and TRBJ1-6; a possible D gene is TRBD1 (5 bases). The germline gives CDR1 SGHVS, CDR2 FQNEAQ. The CDR3 runs to 16 residues. V was shortened by 3 bases and J by 5 bases, with 14 bases between the two germline ends. DNA of the CDR3: TGTGCCAGCAGCTTTTTAGGGCAGGGAGATAATTCACCCCTCCACTTT. This codes for CASSFLGQGDNSPLHF.

This clone was counted a few times. The chain is built from TRBV7-8 and TRBJ2-2; TRBD1 matches at 8 bases. From germline, CDR1 is SGHVS and CDR2 FQNEAQ. CDR3 length: 15 residues. J was trimmed by 7 bases and V by 2 bases; bases with no gene match: 6. CDR3 loop: CASSLSQGAGGELFF. In DNA form, the CDR3 reads TGTGCCAGCAGCTTATCTCAGGGGGCGGGCGGGGAGCTGTTTTTT.

This rearrangement joins TRBV19 to TRBJ1-4, with D uncertain. The V end was cut by 1 base, the J end by 0 bases, with 15 bases between. CDR1 and CDR2 from the germline V gene are LNHDA and SQIVND (reference sequence). This CDR3 contains 18 residues. CDR3 in amino acids: CASSIGRQVIATNEKLFF. CDR3 sequence (DNA): TGTGCCAGTAGTATAGGGCGGCAGGTCATAGCAACTAATGAAAAACTGTTTTTT.

This rearrangement joins TRBV19 to TRBJ1-1, with TRBD1 as a possible D gene (5 bases). Germline V CDR1 and CDR2: LNHDA, SQIVND (reference sequence). With 9 bases removed from V and 0 bases from J, the gap between germline ends came to 17 bases. This CDR3 is built from 15 residues. The CDR3 bases are TGTGCCAGCCAGACGGGACGGCTACTGAACACTGAAGCTTTCTTT. This codes for CASQTGRLLNTEAFF.

A single count supports this clone. The chain carries TRBV4-1 and TRBJ1-5; 11 positions match TRBD1. The CDR3 contains 17 residues. Per the germline V gene, CDR1 is MGHRA and CDR2 is YSYEKL. Losses at the gene ends were 0 bases for V and 7 bases for J; bases not matched to a gene: 8. Here the CDR3 DNA reads TGCGCCAGCAGCCAAGAGGTTGGGGACAGGGGGAAGCAGCCCCAGCATTTT. This gives the protein CASSQEVGDRGKQPQHF.

V is TRBV5-4 and J is TRBJ2-6; no clear D. The V gene's germline CDR1 is SGHNT and CDR2 YYREEE (reference sequence). V lost 1 base to trimming and J lost 0 bases, with 5 bases between them. The CDR3 has 15 residues. The CDR3 region has the DNA TGTGCCAGCAGCTTGCAACTCTCTGGGGCCAACGTCCTGACTTTC. Translated: CASSLQLSGANVLTF.

The chain couples TRBV7-9 to TRBJ1-2, with 10 positions matching TRBD1. From germline, CDR1 is SEHNR and CDR2 FQNEAQ (reference sequence). Unmatched junction bases numbered 5, after V lost 5 bases and J lost 2 bases. This CDR3 comprises 15 residues. CDR3 in DNA: TGTGCCAGCAGCCCCCGGACAGGGGGGAACTATGGCTACACCTTC. This translates into CASSPRTGGNYGYTF.

The table lists this clone with a few counts. The chain couples TRBV6-8 to TRBJ2-1; 8 bases line up with TRBD2. V lost 8 bases, J lost 7 bases, and 4 bases stayed unmatched. CDR1 is MNHGY, CDR2 SAAAGT, per germline. The CDR3 has 12 amino acids. For the CDR3, the DNA is TGTGCCAGCGAGCGGGAGAGGAATGAGCAGTTCTTC. Protein sequence: CASERERNEQFF.

The chain couples TRBV7-6 to TRBJ2-1; TRBD2 matches at 15 bases. CDR1 is SGHVS and CDR2 is FNYEAQ in the germline V gene. The J segment lost 7 bases and the V segment lost 5 bases, leaving 9 bases of the junction unmatched. The CDR3 totals 17 residues. The CDR3 DNA sequence: TGTGCCAGCAGCACCCGGACTAGCGGGGGGGCAGGGAATGAGCAGTTCTTC. Amino acids: CASSTRTSGGAGNEQFF.

The chain combines TRBV10-2 with TRBJ2-3, with D possibly matching TRBD1 (5 bases). Trimming cost V 4 bases and J 3 bases, with 20 bases left between them. The CDR3 contains 17 residues. The germline gives CDR1 WSHSY, CDR2 SAAADI. CDR3 sequence reads: CASSGRGVRSGTDTQYF. CDR3 coding DNA: TGCGCCAGCAGTGGAAGGGGCGTTCGGAGTGGTACAGATACGCAGTATTTT.

The chain joins TRBV30 to TRBJ2-4, with a weak D call TRBD1 (6 bases). Trimming stripped 4 bases from V and 7 bases from J, with 17 bases between. This CDR3 has 14 amino acids. Germline V gives CDR1 GTSNPN, CDR2 SVGIG (reference sequence). The CDR3 region has the DNA TGTGCCTGGACCTTTAGGGGGACGAGGAACATTCAGTACTTC. Protein product: CAWTFRGTRNIQYF. The full variable domain, with the rest looked up from reference TRBV30 and TRBJ2-4, is SQTIHQWPATLVQPVGSPLSLECTVEGTSNPNLYWYRQAAGRGLQLLFYSVGIGQISSEVPQNLSASRPQDRQFILSSKKLLLSDSGFYLCAWTFRGTRNIQYFGAGTRLSVL.

V usage is TRBV4-3 and J usage is TRBJ1-4; 7 bases match TRBD1. With V trimmed by 4 bases and J by 5 bases, 7 bases remained unmatched. Germline CDR1 is LGHNA and CDR2 is YSLEER. This CDR3 contains 15 residues. The CDR3 DNA reads TGCGCCAGCAGCCGCACAGGGGCCCCGAATGAAAAACTGTTTTTT. This encodes CASSRTGAPNEKLFF.

The chain has TRBV27 and TRBJ1-5; no definite D call. V lost 2 bases and J 2 bases, leaving 16 bases between the germline ends. Germline V gene sequence: CDR1 MNHEY, CDR2 SMNVEV (reference sequence). The CDR3 has 17 residues. The CDR3 coding sequence is TGTGCCAGCAGTTTAACCCCGAGAGTGACGGGCAATCAGCCCCAGCATTTT. It yields the protein CASSLTPRVTGNQPQHF.

The V gene is TRBV9, the J gene TRBJ2-5; 7 nucleotides align to TRBD2. The V gene end was trimmed by 3 bases and the J gene end by 2 bases; junction bases not matched to a gene: 4. Germline lookup yields CDR1 SGDLS and CDR2 YYNGEE. The CDR3 contains 14 residues. DNA of the CDR3: TGTGCCAGCAGCGCCTCACTAGCGCAAGAGACCCAGTACTTC. The encoded protein is CASSASLAQETQYF.

The V gene is TRBV7-6, the J gene TRBJ1-1, with D unclear. The length of the CDR3 is 13 residues. Trimming took 6 bases from V and 3 from J, leaving 11 bases between them. CDR1 and CDR2 (germline): SGHVS, FNYEAQ. CDR3 DNA sequence: TGTGCCAGCAGTTGGACTAAGGACACTGAAGCTTTCTTT. Translating it yields CASSWTKDTEAFF.

The chain links TRBV11-2 to TRBJ2-5; TRBD1 agrees at 8 bases. This CDR3 region has 15 residues. The trim removed 5 bases at V and 2 bases at J, leaving 7 bases unmatched. CDR1 is SGHAT, CDR2 FQNNGV, per germline. CDR3 nucleotide sequence: TGTGCCAGCAGCCCTGCAGGGGGCCAACAAGAGACCCAGTACTTC. Translating it yields CASSPAGGQQETQYF. The entire variable domain, with the rest obtained from reference TRBV11-2 and TRBJ2-5, is as follows: EAGVAQSPRYKIIEKRQSVAFWCNPISGHATLYWYQQILGQGPKLLIQFQNNGVVDDSQLPKDRFSAERLKGVDSTLKIQPAKLEDSAVYLCASSPAGGQQETQYFGPGTRLLVL.